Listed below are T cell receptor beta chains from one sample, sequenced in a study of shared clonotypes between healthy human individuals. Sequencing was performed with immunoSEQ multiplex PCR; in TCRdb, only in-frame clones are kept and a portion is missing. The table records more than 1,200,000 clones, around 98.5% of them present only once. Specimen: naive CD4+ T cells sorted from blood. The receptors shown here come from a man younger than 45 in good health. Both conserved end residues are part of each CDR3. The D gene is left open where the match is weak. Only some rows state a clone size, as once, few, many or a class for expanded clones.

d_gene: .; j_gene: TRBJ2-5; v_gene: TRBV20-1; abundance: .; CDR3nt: TGCAGTGCTAGACCCCAAGAGACCCAGTACTTC; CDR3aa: CSARPQETQYF
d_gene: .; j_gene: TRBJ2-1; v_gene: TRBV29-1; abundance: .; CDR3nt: TGCAGCGTTGAAATATACAATGAGCAGTTCTTC; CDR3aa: CSVEIYNEQFF
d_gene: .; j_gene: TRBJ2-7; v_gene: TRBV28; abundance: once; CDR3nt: TGTGCCAGCAGGAGTCCGACCTACGAGCAGTACTTC; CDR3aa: CASRSPTYEQYF
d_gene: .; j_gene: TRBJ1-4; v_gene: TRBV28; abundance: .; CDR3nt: TGTGCCAGCAGAACAGGGATGTTTAGTGAAAAACTGTTTTTT; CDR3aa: CASRTGMFSEKLFF
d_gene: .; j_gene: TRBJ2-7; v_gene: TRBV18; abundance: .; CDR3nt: TGTGCCAGCTCACCAGCCGACAGTCTAGCCCTCGAGCAGTACTTC; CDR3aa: CASSPADSLALEQYF
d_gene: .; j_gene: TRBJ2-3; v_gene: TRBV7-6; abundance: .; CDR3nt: TGTGCCAGCACCCCAGTCCCTCTTAGCACAGATACGCAGTATTTT; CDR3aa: CASTPVPLSTDTQYF
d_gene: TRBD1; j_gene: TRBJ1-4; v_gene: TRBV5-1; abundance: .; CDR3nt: TGCGCCAGCAGCCTACAACCGGGACAGGGGAAATTGCGCGAAGCACTGTTTTTT; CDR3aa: CASSLQPGQGKLREALFF
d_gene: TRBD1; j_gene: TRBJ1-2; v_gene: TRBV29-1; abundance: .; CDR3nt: TGCAGCACCGGCCTCGGGACAGGGGCTAGTGGCTACACCTTC; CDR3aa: CSTGLGTGASGYTF
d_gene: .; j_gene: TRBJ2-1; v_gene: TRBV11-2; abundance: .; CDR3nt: TGTGCCACCGGGCGGGACTGGCCCAATGAGCAGTTCTTC; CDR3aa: CATGRDWPNEQFF
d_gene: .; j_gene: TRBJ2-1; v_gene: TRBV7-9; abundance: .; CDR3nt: TGTGCCAGCAGCCTCACATATGCTCCGGAGCAGTTCTTC; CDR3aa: CASSLTYAPEQFF
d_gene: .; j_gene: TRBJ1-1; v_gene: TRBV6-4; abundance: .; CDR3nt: TGTGCCAGCAGGGGGACACACATGAACACTGAAGCTTTCTTT; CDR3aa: CASRGTHMNTEAFF
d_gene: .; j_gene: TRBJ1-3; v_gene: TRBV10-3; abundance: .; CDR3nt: TGTGCCATCAGTGAGTTCCCGAACACCATATATTTT; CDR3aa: CAISEFPNTIYF
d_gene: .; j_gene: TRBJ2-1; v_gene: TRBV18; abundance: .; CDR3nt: TGTGCCAGCTCTCGGCGTAGTGGGAGTGGCTACAATGAGCAGTTCTTC; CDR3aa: CASSRRSGSGYNEQFF
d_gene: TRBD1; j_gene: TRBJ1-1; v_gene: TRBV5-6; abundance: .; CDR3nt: TGTGCCAGCAGCCCGGACCCTGGGACAGGTATACAAGCTTTCTTT; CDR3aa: CASSPDPGTGIQAFF
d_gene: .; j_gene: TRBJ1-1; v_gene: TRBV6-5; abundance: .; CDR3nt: TGTGCCAGCAGTCCGAGGGCGTCGAGGACTGAAGCTTTCTTT; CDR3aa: CASSPRASRTEAFF
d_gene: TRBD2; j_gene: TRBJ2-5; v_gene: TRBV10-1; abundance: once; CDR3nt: TGCGCCAGCAGTGAGGGCGGGAGCGGGAAGACCCAGTACTTC; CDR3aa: CASSEGGSGKTQYF
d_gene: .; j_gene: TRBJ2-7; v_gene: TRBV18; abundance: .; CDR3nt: TGTGCCAGCAAGTCACAAGGGGGTCCTCTCCCCAACGAGCAGTACTTC; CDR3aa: CASKSQGGPLPNEQYF
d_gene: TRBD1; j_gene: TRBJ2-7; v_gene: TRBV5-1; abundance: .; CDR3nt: TGCGCCAGCAGCCTTCAGGGGGATAGCTCCTACGAGCAGTACTTC; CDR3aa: CASSLQGDSSYEQYF
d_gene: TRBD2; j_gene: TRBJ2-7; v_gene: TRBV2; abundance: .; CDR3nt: TGTGCCAGCAGGGGGACTAGCGGGGAGTCCTACGAGCAGTACTTC; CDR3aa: CASRGTSGESYEQYF
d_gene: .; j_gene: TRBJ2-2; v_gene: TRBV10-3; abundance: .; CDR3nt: TGTGCCATCAGTGAGCCGCGGGGACGATCCCCGGCCGGGGAGCTGTTTTTT; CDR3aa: CAISEPRGRSPAGELFF
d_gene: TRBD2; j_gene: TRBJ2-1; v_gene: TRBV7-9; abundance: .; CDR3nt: TGTGCCAGCAGCCCCCTGCCCAGCGGGGAGTACAATGAGCAGTTCTTC; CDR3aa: CASSPLPSGEYNEQFF
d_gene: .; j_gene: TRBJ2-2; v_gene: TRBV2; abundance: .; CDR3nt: TGTGCCAGAGGTGGTCTTGCCGCGAACACCGGGGAGCTGTTTTTT; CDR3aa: CARGGLAANTGELFF
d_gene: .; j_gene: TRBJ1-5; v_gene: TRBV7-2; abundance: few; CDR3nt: TGTGCCAGCAGCGTCCTCGACAGGAGCAATCAGCCCCAGCATTTT; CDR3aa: CASSVLDRSNQPQHF
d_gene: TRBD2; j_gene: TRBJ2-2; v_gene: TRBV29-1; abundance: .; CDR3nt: TGCAGCGTTACTACCCCCTTAGCGGGAGATATGACCGGGGAGCTGTTTTTT; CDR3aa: CSVTTPLAGDMTGELFF
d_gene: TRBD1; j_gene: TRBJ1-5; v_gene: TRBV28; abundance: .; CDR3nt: TGTGCCAGCAGCTCCGGGACAGGGATCGGGGTCAATCAGCCCCAGCATTTT; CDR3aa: CASSSGTGIGVNQPQHF
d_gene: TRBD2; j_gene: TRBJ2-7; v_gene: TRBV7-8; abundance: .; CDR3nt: TGTGCCAGCAGCTCGCCAACTAGCGGGAGGGCTAGGGGCTACGAGCAGTACTTC; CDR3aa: CASSSPTSGRARGYEQYF
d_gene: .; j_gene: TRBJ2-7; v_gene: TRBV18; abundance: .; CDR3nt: TGTGCCAGCTCACCAATGAGGACTGCGAGCTACGAGCAGTACTTC; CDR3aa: CASSPMRTASYEQYF
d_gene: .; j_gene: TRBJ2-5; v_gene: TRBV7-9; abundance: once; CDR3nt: TGTGCCAGCAGCTTCGACACCCTCCAAGAGACCCAGTACTTC; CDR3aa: CASSFDTLQETQYF
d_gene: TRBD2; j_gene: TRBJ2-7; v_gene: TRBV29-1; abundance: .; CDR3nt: TGCAGCGTTGTTCCTAGCGGGTTCTACGAGCAGTACTTC; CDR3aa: CSVVPSGFYEQYF
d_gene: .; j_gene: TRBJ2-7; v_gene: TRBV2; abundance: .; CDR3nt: TGTGCCAGCAGTGAAGGGTTGTCCAGGTCGTACGAGCAGTACTTC; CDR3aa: CASSEGLSRSYEQYF
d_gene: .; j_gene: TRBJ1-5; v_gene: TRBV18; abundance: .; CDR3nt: TGTGCCAGCTCACTCGGGCAGGCCCATCAGCCCCAGCATTTT; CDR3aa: CASSLGQAHQPQHF